The rows below give T cell receptor beta chains drawn from one sample of a study of blood T cell repertoires in COVID-19. Data came from immunoSEQ multiplex PCR; TCRdb stores just in-frame clones and leaves some out. Here the sample spans about 66,000 clones, over 85% being singletons. Sequencing input: peripheral blood. The receptors were gathered from a man in his fifties or sixties with acute or convalescent COVID-19. The CDR3 runs from the conserved cysteine through the conserved F or W. The D gene is left open where the match is weak. Part of the rows lack a size; the others show once, few, many or a class for expanded clones.

abundance: NA; d_gene: NA; j_gene: TRBJ2-4; v_gene: TRBV9; CDR3aa: CASSVGAAVKNIQYF; CDR3nt: TGTGCCAGCAGCGTAGGTGCAGCGGTCAAAAACATTCAGTACTTC
abundance: NA; d_gene: NA; j_gene: TRBJ2-7; v_gene: TRBV23-1; CDR3aa: CASSQGDRKTKPYEQYF; CDR3nt: TGCGCCAGCAGTCAGGGAGACAGGAAAACAAAACCCTACGAGCAGTACTTC
abundance: few; d_gene: NA; j_gene: TRBJ2-7; v_gene: TRBV19; CDR3aa: CASSIGGGHYEQYF; CDR3nt: TGTGCCAGTAGTATAGGCGGGGGCCACTACGAGCAGTACTTC
abundance: NA; d_gene: NA; j_gene: TRBJ1-1; v_gene: TRBV11-2; CDR3aa: CASSLVYGETEAFF; CDR3nt: TGTGCCAGCAGCTTAGTGTACGGGGAGACTGAAGCTTTCTTT
abundance: once; d_gene: NA; j_gene: TRBJ1-4; v_gene: TRBV30; CDR3aa: CAWRGRGTQKLFF; CDR3nt: TGTGCCTGGAGGGGACGGGGGACCCAAAAACTGTTTTTT
abundance: NA; d_gene: NA; j_gene: TRBJ2-2; v_gene: TRBV9; CDR3aa: CASSNLGGETGELFF; CDR3nt: TGTGCCAGCAGCAATCTAGGCGGCGAGACGGGGGAGCTGTTTTTT
abundance: once; d_gene: TRBD2; j_gene: TRBJ2-3; v_gene: TRBV11-2; CDR3aa: CASSPPALLAGSDTQYF; CDR3nt: TGTGCCAGCAGCCCGCCCGCCCTCCTAGCGGGGAGCGATACGCAGTATTTT
abundance: once; d_gene: NA; j_gene: TRBJ1-2; v_gene: TRBV11-2; CDR3aa: CASSFGAGDYGYTF; CDR3nt: TGTGCCAGCAGCTTTGGGGCAGGCGACTATGGCTACACCTTC
abundance: NA; d_gene: NA; j_gene: TRBJ2-5; v_gene: TRBV19; CDR3aa: CASSTSTLRETQYF; CDR3nt: TGTGCCAGTAGTACCTCGACCCTGCGGGAGACCCAGTACTTC
abundance: NA; d_gene: NA; j_gene: TRBJ1-6; v_gene: TRBV2; CDR3aa: CASVGVGGSNSPLHF; CDR3nt: TGTGCCAGCGTAGGTGTAGGGGGAAGTAATTCACCCCTCCACTTT
abundance: NA; d_gene: TRBD1; j_gene: TRBJ1-2; v_gene: TRBV7-8; CDR3aa: CASSEGQNYGYTF; CDR3nt: TGTGCCAGCAGCGAGGGACAGAACTATGGCTACACCTTC
abundance: NA; d_gene: NA; j_gene: TRBJ1-1; v_gene: TRBV7-9; CDR3aa: CASSASGGGEAFF; CDR3nt: TGTGCCAGCAGCGCCAGTGGGGGAGGTGAAGCTTTCTTT
abundance: NA; d_gene: TRBD1; j_gene: TRBJ2-3; v_gene: TRBV7-2; CDR3aa: CASSFRTGGLVTDTQYF; CDR3nt: TGTGCCAGCAGCTTCCGGACAGGGGGCTTAGTAACAGATACGCAGTATTTT
abundance: NA; d_gene: NA; j_gene: TRBJ1-5; v_gene: TRBV3-1/TRBV3-2; CDR3aa: CASSQGSQSNQPQHF; CDR3nt: TGTGCCAGCAGCCAAGGGAGTCAGAGCAATCAGCCCCAGCATTTT
abundance: NA; d_gene: NA; j_gene: TRBJ1-2; v_gene: TRBV5-1; CDR3aa: CASSLADGGRNYGYTF; CDR3nt: TGCGCCAGCAGCTTGGCCGACGGGGGGCGTAACTATGGCTACACCTTC
abundance: NA; d_gene: TRBD2; j_gene: TRBJ2-3; v_gene: TRBV4-1; CDR3aa: CASSPRGAGGPLGTQYF; CDR3nt: TGCGCCAGCAGCCCCCGCGGAGCGGGGGGGCCGTTAGGTACGCAGTATTTT
abundance: NA; d_gene: NA; j_gene: TRBJ1-1; v_gene: TRBV6-5; CDR3aa: CASSYPFPGNTEAFF; CDR3nt: TGTGCCAGCAGTTACCCTTTCCCGGGGAACACTGAAGCTTTCTTT
abundance: once; d_gene: NA; j_gene: TRBJ1-1; v_gene: TRBV7-2; CDR3aa: CASSLDRAGTEAFF; CDR3nt: TGTGCCAGCAGCTTAGACAGGGCTGGGACTGAAGCTTTCTTT
abundance: NA; d_gene: TRBD1; j_gene: TRBJ2-5; v_gene: TRBV6-5; CDR3aa: CASSTGAVYQETQYF; CDR3nt: TGTGCCAGCAGTACAGGGGCCGTGTACCAAGAGACCCAGTACTTC
abundance: NA; d_gene: TRBD1; j_gene: TRBJ2-3; v_gene: TRBV14; CDR3aa: CASSQILTGPDTQYF; CDR3nt: TGTGCCAGCAGCCAAATTCTGACAGGGCCAGATACGCAGTATTTT
abundance: few; d_gene: TRBD2; j_gene: TRBJ2-1; v_gene: TRBV6-6; CDR3aa: CASSYLGGSSYNEQFF; CDR3nt: TGTGCCAGCAGTTACCTCGGGGGGAGCTCCTACAATGAGCAGTTCTTC
abundance: NA; d_gene: NA; j_gene: TRBJ1-5; v_gene: TRBV7-2; CDR3aa: CASSLRWALDRSPQHF; CDR3nt: TGTGCCAGCAGCTTAAGATGGGCTCTCGACAGGTCGCCCCAGCATTTT
abundance: NA; d_gene: NA; j_gene: TRBJ1-2; v_gene: TRBV5-6; CDR3aa: CASSHPRGSGYTF; CDR3nt: TGTGCCAGCAGCCACCCGAGAGGGAGTGGCTACACCTTC
abundance: NA; d_gene: NA; j_gene: TRBJ1-2; v_gene: TRBV3-1/TRBV3-2; CDR3aa: CASSQGTGRDYGYTF; CDR3nt: TGTGCCAGCAGCCAAGGAACAGGGCGGGACTATGGCTACACCTTC
abundance: NA; d_gene: NA; j_gene: TRBJ1-4; v_gene: TRBV19; CDR3aa: CASRRDLSEKLFF; CDR3nt: TGTGCCAGTAGGCGGGACTTGTCCGAAAAACTGTTTTTT
abundance: NA; d_gene: NA; j_gene: TRBJ1-2; v_gene: TRBV5-6; CDR3aa: CASSSADYGYTF; CDR3nt: TGTGCCAGCAGCTCCGCGGATTATGGCTACACCTTC
abundance: NA; d_gene: TRBD2; j_gene: TRBJ2-1; v_gene: TRBV11-2; CDR3aa: CASSLEGLAGGPRNEQFF; CDR3nt: TGTGCCAGCAGCTTAGAGGGACTAGCGGGGGGGCCGCGCAATGAGCAGTTCTTC
abundance: NA; d_gene: NA; j_gene: TRBJ1-5; v_gene: TRBV6-5; CDR3aa: CASSSGPHQPQHF; CDR3nt: TGTGCCAGCAGTTCAGGTCCTCATCAGCCCCAGCATTTT
abundance: NA; d_gene: NA; j_gene: TRBJ2-4; v_gene: TRBV2; CDR3aa: CASSEAAGWGGGKNIQYF; CDR3nt: TGTGCCAGCAGTGAAGCTGCCGGGTGGGGGGGCGGCAAAAACATTCAGTACTTC